This passage covers 27 T cell receptor beta chains from one sample sequenced in a study of blood T cell repertoires in COVID-19. This table comes from immunoSEQ multiplex PCR, and its TCRdb copy is limited to in-frame clones, with some not included. The sample carries approximately 300,000 clones, approximately 90% recorded once. Sequenced: PBMCs or T cells enriched from blood (not recorded which). The receptor set was obtained from a woman aged 25 to 45 who had been exposed to COVID-19.

CDR3 DNA sequence: TGTGCCAGCAGCCGATATCCGGCAGGGGCAGATACGCAGTATTTT. Its protein product is CASSRYPAGADTQYF. The rearrangement joins TRBV14 to TRBJ2-3, with D perhaps TRBD1 (6 bases). Germline V lookup: CDR1 SGHDN, CDR2 FVKESK. V was cut by 4 bases and J by 4 bases, with 15 bases left in between. CDR3 length: 15 amino acids.

The chain carries TRBV11-2 and TRBJ1-2; TRBD1 matches at 9 bases. V gave up 3 bases and J gave up 3 bases; unmatched junction bases: 14. Per germline, CDR1 SGHAT and CDR2 FQNNGV. The CDR3 consists of 18 residues. CDR3 in amino acids: CASSLGQGSGFLDYGYTF. In nucleotides, the CDR3 is TGTGCCAGCAGCTTGGGACAGGGCAGTGGGTTCCTAGACTATGGCTACACCTTC. Supplemented by reference TRBV11-2 and TRBJ1-2, the full variable domain reads EAGVAQSPRYKIIEKRQSVAFWCNPISGHATLYWYQQILGQGPKLLIQFQNNGVVDDSQLPKDRFSAERLKGVDSTLKIQPAKLEDSAVYLCASSLGQGSGFLDYGYTFGSGTRLTVV.

The chain has TRBV19 and TRBJ1-1; 7 nucleotides align to TRBD1. The CDR3 totals 16 residues. V trimming: 5 bases; J trimming: 6 bases; junction bases outside the gene matches: 15. Per the germline V gene, CDR1 is LNHDA and CDR2 is SQIVND (reference sequence). This chain's CDR3 is CASSFPTGTASPEAFF. Here the CDR3 DNA reads TGTGCCAGTAGTTTCCCAACCGGGACAGCTTCTCCTGAAGCTTTCTTT. Full variable domain (rest looked up from reference TRBV19 and TRBJ1-1): DGGITQSPKYLFRKEGQNVTLSCEQNLNHDAMYWYRQDPGQGLRLIYYSQIVNDFQKGDIAEGYSVSREKKESFPLTVTSAQKNPTAFYLCASSFPTGTASPEAFFGQGTRLTVV.

The sample holds one count of this clone. The genes are TRBV5-5 and TRBJ1-5; a weak D match, TRBD1 (5 bases). Germline loops: CDR1 SGHKS, CDR2 YYEKEE (reference sequence). The CDR3 consists of 13 residues. Trimming cost V 7 bases and J 5 bases, with 13 bases left between them. The CDR3 spells CASSDGGYQPQHF. The CDR3 region has the DNA TGTGCCAGCTCTGACGGGGGTTATCAGCCCCAGCATTTT.

In nucleotides, the CDR3 is TGCGCCAGCAGCCAAGGAGGATTATTGCGGGGGGGCGGCGGGGAGCTGTTTTTT. Translating it yields CASSQGGLLRGGGGELFF. The chain combines TRBV4-1 with TRBJ2-2; the match to TRBD2 covers 9 bases. Germline V gene lookup returns CDR1 MGHRA and CDR2 YSYEKL. The CDR3 loop spans 18 amino acids. Trimming removed 1 base from V and 7 bases from J; junction bases left unmatched: 13.

The chain uses TRBV4-2 and TRBJ2-1; 12 bases line up with TRBD2. Germline trimming cut 2 bases from V and 7 bases from J; bases unmatched to any gene: 6. Germline V gives CDR1 LGHNA, CDR2 YNFKEQ. This CDR3 is built from 16 residues. The chain's CDR3 is CASSQPGLAGRNEQFF. The CDR3 region has the DNA TGTGCCAGCAGCCAACCCGGACTAGCGGGGCGGAATGAGCAGTTCTTC.

The chain links TRBV25-1 to TRBJ2-3; a weak D match, TRBD2 (5 bases). V was pared by 2 bases and J by 9 bases, with 12 bases between. Per the germline V gene, CDR1 is MGHDK and CDR2 is SYGVNS. The CDR3 contains 13 residues. The chain's CDR3 is CASSEKNSDTQYF. CDR3 nucleotide sequence: TGTGCCAGCAGTGAAAAAAATAGCGACACGCAGTATTTT.

The chain combines TRBV7-3 with TRBJ1-2; 9 bases are a match to TRBD1. The germline gives CDR1 SGHTA, CDR2 FQGTGA. J gave up 6 bases and V 5 bases, and 4 bases lay outside the gene matches. This CDR3 spans 13 amino acids. The CDR3 region is CASSRGQGDGYTF. The CDR3 region has the DNA TGTGCCAGCAGCCGGGGACAGGGAGATGGCTACACCTTC.

A single count supports this clone. This chain connects TRBV4-1 to TRBJ1-5; 11 bases agree with TRBD1. CDR1 MGHRA and CDR2 YSYEKL come from the germline V gene. The trim removed 4 bases at V and 6 bases at J, leaving 5 bases unmatched. The CDR3 has 15 amino acids. The CDR3 spells CASSPRTGGSQPQHF. CDR3 nucleotide sequence: TGCGCCAGCAGCCCCCGGACAGGGGGCAGTCAGCCCCAGCATTTT.

The chain has TRBV15 and TRBJ1-5; D uncertain. The length of the CDR3 is 15 residues. V dropped 0 bases and J dropped 5 bases, with 11 bases sitting between them. Germline V gene data show CDR1 as LNHNV and CDR2 as YYDKDF (reference sequence). The CDR3 nucleotides are TGTGCCACCAGCAGAGAGAGAGGCAGAGATCAGCCCCAGCATTTT. This sequence encodes CATSRERGRDQPQHF. Filled out from reference TRBV15 and TRBJ1-5, the complete variable domain reads DAMVIQNPRYQVTQFGKPVTLSCSQTLNHNVMYWYQQKSSQAPKLLFHYYDKDFNNEADTPDNFQSRRPNTSFCFLDIRSPGLGDTAMYLCATSRERGRDQPQHFGDGTRLSIL.

The chain is built from TRBV7-2 and TRBJ1-6; 7 nucleotides match TRBD1. CDR1 SGHTA and CDR2 FQGNSA come from the germline V gene. This CDR3 comprises 13 residues. V lost 4 bases and J lost 6; bases outside the gene matches: 0. DNA of the CDR3: TGTGCCAGCAGCTCAGGGGGTAATTCACCCCTCCACTTT. Its protein is CASSSGGNSPLHF.

The CDR3 region is CASSLGIGNYGYTF. The CDR3 DNA reads TGTGCCAGCAGCTTGGGTATCGGGAACTATGGCTACACCTTC. V gene TRBV7-2 combines with J gene TRBJ1-2; no clear D gene. The CDR3 spans 14 residues. CDR1 is SGHTA and CDR2 is FQGNSA in the germline V gene. Trimming stripped 3 bases from V and 2 bases from J, with 10 bases between.

In DNA form, the CDR3 reads TGTGCCAGCAGCTTAAGAGTCGGGGACGAGCAGTACTTC. Its protein is CASSLRVGDEQYF. The chain employs TRBV7-9 and TRBJ2-7; possibly TRBD2 for D (5 bases). The length of the CDR3 is 13 residues. With 2 bases removed from V and 5 bases from J, the gap between germline ends came to 10 bases. The germline V gene has CDR1 SEHNR and CDR2 FQNEAQ (reference sequence).

The V gene is TRBV3-1 (or the pseudogene TRBV3-2), the J gene TRBJ2-2; D is unresolved. The CDR3 sequence is 12 residues long. The germline CDR1 and CDR2 sequences are LGHDT and YNNKEL (reference sequence). The V gene lost 8 bases and the J gene lost 5 bases, with 9 bases spanning the gap. The CDR3 DNA is TGTGCCAGCTCGAACCTAACCGGGGAGCTGTTTTTT. Protein: CASSNLTGELFF.

V usage is TRBV7-9 and J usage is TRBJ1-1; tentatively, D is TRBD1 (6 bases). Germline CDR1 is SEHNR and CDR2 is FQNEAQ (reference sequence). The CDR3 has 15 residues. V lost 5 bases and J lost 2, with 15 bases in between. CDR3 sequence reads: CASSPLTGINTEAFF. DNA of the CDR3: TGTGCCAGCAGCCCATTGACAGGTATAAACACTGAAGCTTTCTTT.

V gene TRBV7-9 combines with J gene TRBJ1-1; TRBD1 is a possible D gene (6 bases). Germline lookup yields CDR1 SEHNR and CDR2 FQNEAQ (reference sequence). Trimming removed 3 bases at V and 7 bases at J, with 18 bases between. This CDR3 spans 15 amino acids. CDR3 bases: TGTGCCAGCAGCTTTGACGCGGGGGGCTGGTTTGAAGCTTTCTTT. Its protein product is CASSFDAGGWFEAFF.

This clone was detected once. The chain couples TRBV7-2 to TRBJ1-5; weak D call: TRBD1 (6 bases). The V and J ends lost 2 bases and 3 bases respectively, with 14 bases between them. CDR1 is SGHTA, CDR2 FQGNSA, per germline. CDR3 length: 16 amino acids. This chain's CDR3 is CASSLHIHRDNQPQHF. CDR3 coding DNA: TGTGCCAGCAGCTTACATATTCACAGGGACAATCAGCCCCAGCATTTT.

CDR3 coding DNA: TGTGCCAGCAGCCAAGCTGTGCGGGCCGGGCGAGACAATGAGCAGTTCTTC. Protein sequence: CASSQAVRAGRDNEQFF. The V gene is TRBV4-2, the J gene TRBJ2-1, with D perhaps matching TRBD2 (5 bases). The V gene lost 1 base and the J gene lost 5 bases, with 18 bases spanning the gap. This CDR3 is built from 17 residues. Germline V gives CDR1 LGHNA, CDR2 YNFKEQ.

The genes are TRBV5-4 and TRBJ2-7; TRBD1 agrees at 9 bases. The germline V gene encodes CDR1 SGHNT and CDR2 YYREEE (reference sequence). The CDR3 runs 13 residues. J was trimmed by 6 bases and V by 0 bases; bases with no gene match: 1. CDR3 DNA: TGTGCCAGCAGCTTGGAACAGGGGGCCGAGCAGTACTTC. It codes for CASSLEQGAEQYF.

The genes are TRBV5-1 and TRBJ1-2; 7 positions agree with TRBD1. This CDR3 contains 14 residues. V was clipped by 4 bases and J by 2 bases; unmatched bases: 5. The germline V gene has CDR1 SGHRS and CDR2 YFSETQ. Written as DNA, the CDR3 is TGCGCCAGCAGCCGGGGGACAGCGAACTATGGCTACACCTTC. Protein sequence: CASSRGTANYGYTF.

The gene calls are TRBV19 and TRBJ1-4; D remains unclear. The CDR3 is 12 residues long. The V end lost 5 bases, the J end lost 7 bases, and 8 bases lay between the germline ends. Per the germline V gene, CDR1 is LNHDA and CDR2 is SQIVND (reference sequence). The DNA of the CDR3 is TGTGCCAGTAGTGCTAACCTTGAAAAACTGTTTTTT. Protein sequence: CASSANLEKLFF. The full variable domain, in which reference TRBV19 and TRBJ1-4 provide the parts outside the CDR3, is DGGITQSPKYLFRKEGQNVTLSCEQNLNHDAMYWYRQDPGQGLRLIYYSQIVNDFQKGDIAEGYSVSREKKESFPLTVTSAQKNPTAFYLCASSANLEKLFFGSGTQLSVL.

The chain is built from TRBV5-1 and TRBJ2-1; 7 bases map to TRBD1. The CDR3 spans 15 residues. Looked up from germline, CDR1 is SGHRS and CDR2 is YFSETQ. Trimming at V came to 0 bases and at J to 0 bases, leaving 0 bases not matched to a gene. Here the CDR3 reads CASSLGDSSYNEQFF. CDR3 sequence (DNA): TGCGCCAGCAGCTTGGGGGACAGCTCCTACAATGAGCAGTTCTTC.

The DNA for the CDR3 is TGCGCCAGCAGCTTGGCCCTAGCGGGGGGGCCGGAGACCCAGTACTTC. Residues: CASSLALAGGPETQYF. This sequence joins TRBV5-1 and TRBJ2-5; 12 nucleotides line up with TRBD2. Germline V lookup: CDR1 SGHRS, CDR2 YFSETQ. V was pared by 0 bases and J by 5 bases, with 5 bases of the junction left unmatched. This CDR3 comprises 16 residues.

The genes are TRBV18 and TRBJ2-5, with 14 bases matching TRBD2. The V gene end was trimmed by 3 bases and the J gene end by 6 bases; junction bases not matched to a gene: 6. The germline V gene encodes CDR1 KGHSH and CDR2 LQKENI. The CDR3 consists of 16 residues. The CDR3: CASSPTSGGAEKTQYF. Written as DNA, the CDR3 is TGTGCCAGCTCACCGACTAGCGGGGGGGCCGAAAAGACCCAGTACTTC.

The chain joins TRBV5-6 to TRBJ1-3, with 11 bases lining up with TRBD1. Germline V CDR1 and CDR2: SGHDT, YYEEEE. Germline trimming cut 0 bases from V and 1 base from J; bases unmatched to any gene: 6. This CDR3 is built from 18 residues. CDR3 bases: TGTGCCAGCAGCTTGGAATACCGGGACAGGGGGTCTGGAAACACCATATATTTT. It specifies CASSLEYRDRGSGNTIYF.

The gene calls are TRBV28 and TRBJ2-7; no definite D call. The germline V gene has CDR1 MDHEN and CDR2 SYDVKM. The CDR3 runs 14 residues. The V and J ends lost 3 bases and 3 bases respectively, with 12 bases between them. The CDR3 DNA sequence: TGTGCCAGCAGTTTCAGGCAGTCCGGCTACGAGCAGTACTTC. It codes for CASSFRQSGYEQYF.

This chain uses TRBV19 with TRBJ1-1, with TRBD1 as a possible D gene (6 bases). Germline V CDR1 and CDR2: LNHDA, SQIVND (reference sequence). The CDR3 has 14 amino acids. The V end lost 7 bases, the J end lost 4 bases, and 16 bases lay between the germline ends. CDR3 in DNA: TGTGCCAGTATTAATCAGGGGTTGGGCACTGAAGCTTTCTTT. This translates into CASINQGLGTEAFF.